This T cell receptor (beta chain) was sequenced for a study of CD8+ T cells in alopecia areata. Regarding the study as a whole: Among patients, TCR sharing was less clear than in mice, a difference possibly due in part to HLA diversity in the patient population.

Only a few counts were recorded for this clone. What it binds is not known. TCR sequencing used cDNA made by reverse transcription of extracted RNA. Profiling relied on immunoSEQ multiplex PCR, and the TCRdb table lists in-frame clones only, not all of them. Of 90,000 or so clones in the sample, about 40% were seen once. With 0 bases removed from V and 4 bases from J, the gap between germline ends came to 10 bases. The germline V gene encodes CDR1 LGHNA and CDR2 YNFKEQ. The length of the CDR3 is 16 residues. Treatment denoted: oral pan-JAK inhibitor, 5-10 mg twice daily. This TCR came from a human donor with alopecia areata. The chain recombines TRBV4-2 with TRBJ2-6; D not resolved. Sequenced material: CD8+ T cells sorted from blood, taken at week 24, from a patient treated with tofacitinib. CDR3 sequence: CASSQDGNAGANVLTF. Written as DNA, the CDR3 is TGTGCCAGCAGCCAAGATGGGAACGCCGGGGCCAACGTCCTGACTTTC.